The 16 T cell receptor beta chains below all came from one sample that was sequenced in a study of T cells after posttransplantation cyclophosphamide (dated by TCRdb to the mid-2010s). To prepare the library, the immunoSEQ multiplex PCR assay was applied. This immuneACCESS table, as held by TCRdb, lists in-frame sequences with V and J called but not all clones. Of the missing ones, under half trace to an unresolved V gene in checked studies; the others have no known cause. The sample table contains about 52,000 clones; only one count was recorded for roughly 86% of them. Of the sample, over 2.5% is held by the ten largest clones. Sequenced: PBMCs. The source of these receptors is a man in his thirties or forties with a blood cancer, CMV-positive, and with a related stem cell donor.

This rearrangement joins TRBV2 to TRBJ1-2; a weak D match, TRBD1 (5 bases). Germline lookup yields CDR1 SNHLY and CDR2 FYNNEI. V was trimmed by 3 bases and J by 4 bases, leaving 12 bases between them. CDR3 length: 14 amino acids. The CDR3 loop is CASSDLTVLYGYTF. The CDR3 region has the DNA TGTGCCAGCAGTGATCTGACAGTCCTCTATGGCTACACCTTC.

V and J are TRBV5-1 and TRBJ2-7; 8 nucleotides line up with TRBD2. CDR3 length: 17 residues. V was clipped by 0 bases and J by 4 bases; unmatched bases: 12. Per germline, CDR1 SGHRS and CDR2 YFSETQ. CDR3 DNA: TGCGCCAGCAGCTTGGGCCAAGCGGGGGCCGGTAGGTACGAGCAGTACTTC. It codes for CASSLGQAGAGRYEQYF.

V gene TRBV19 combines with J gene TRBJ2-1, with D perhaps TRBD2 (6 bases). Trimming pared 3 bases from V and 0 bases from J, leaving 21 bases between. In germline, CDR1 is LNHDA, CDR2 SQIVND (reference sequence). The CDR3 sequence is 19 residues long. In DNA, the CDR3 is TGTGCCAGTAGTATCGCCGCTAATCCGCGGGACCTCTCCTACAATGAGCAGTTCTTC. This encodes CASSIAANPRDLSYNEQFF.

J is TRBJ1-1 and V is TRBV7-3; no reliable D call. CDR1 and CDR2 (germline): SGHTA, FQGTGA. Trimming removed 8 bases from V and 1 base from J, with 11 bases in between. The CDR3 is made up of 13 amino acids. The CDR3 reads CASAETQNTEAFF. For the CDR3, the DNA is TGTGCCAGCGCGGAGACGCAGAACACTGAAGCTTTCTTT.

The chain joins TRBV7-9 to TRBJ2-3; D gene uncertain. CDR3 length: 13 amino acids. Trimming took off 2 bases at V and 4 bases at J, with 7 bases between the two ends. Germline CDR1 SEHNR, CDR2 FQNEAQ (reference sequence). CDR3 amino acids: CASSLSESDTQYF. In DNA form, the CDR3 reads TGTGCCAGCAGCTTATCTGAGTCAGATACGCAGTATTTT.

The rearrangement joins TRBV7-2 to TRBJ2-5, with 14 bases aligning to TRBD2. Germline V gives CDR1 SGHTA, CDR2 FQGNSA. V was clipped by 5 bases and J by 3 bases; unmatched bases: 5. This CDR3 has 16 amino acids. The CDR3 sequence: CASSQGLAGVKETQYF. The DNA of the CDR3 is TGTGCCAGCAGCCAGGGACTAGCGGGGGTTAAAGAGACCCAGTACTTC. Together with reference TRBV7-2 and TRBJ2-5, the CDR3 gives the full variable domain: GAGVSQSPSNKVTEKGKDVELRCDPISGHTALYWYRQSLGQGLEFLIYFQGNSAPDKSGLPSDRFSAERTGGSVSTLTIQRTQQEDSAVYLCASSQGLAGVKETQYFGPGTRLLVL.

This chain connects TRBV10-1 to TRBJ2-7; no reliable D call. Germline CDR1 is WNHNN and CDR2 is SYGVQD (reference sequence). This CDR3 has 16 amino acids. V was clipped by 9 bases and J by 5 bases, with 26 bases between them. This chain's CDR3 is CAREAGWVRWSHEQYF. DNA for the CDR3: TGCGCCAGAGAAGCAGGTTGGGTTAGGTGGTCCCACGAGCAGTACTTC.

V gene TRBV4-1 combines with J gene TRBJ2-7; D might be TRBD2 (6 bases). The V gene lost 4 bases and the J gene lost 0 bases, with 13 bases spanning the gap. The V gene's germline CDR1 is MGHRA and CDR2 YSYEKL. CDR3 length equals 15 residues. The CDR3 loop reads CASSRGAESSYEQYF. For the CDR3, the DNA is TGCGCCAGCAGCCGCGGGGCGGAGAGCTCCTACGAGCAGTACTTC.

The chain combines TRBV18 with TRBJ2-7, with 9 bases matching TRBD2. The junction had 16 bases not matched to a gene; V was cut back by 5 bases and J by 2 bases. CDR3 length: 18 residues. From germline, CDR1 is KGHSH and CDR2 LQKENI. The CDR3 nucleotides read TGTGCCAGCTCAGGGGGTTTAGCGGGGGCGGCCGGAGCCTACGAGCAGTACTTC. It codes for CASSGGLAGAAGAYEQYF.

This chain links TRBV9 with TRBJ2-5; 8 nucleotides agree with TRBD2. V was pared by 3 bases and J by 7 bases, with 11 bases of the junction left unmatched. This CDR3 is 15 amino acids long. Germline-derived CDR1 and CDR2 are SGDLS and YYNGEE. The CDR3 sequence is CASSGTAGLDGTQYF. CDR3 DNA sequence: TGTGCCAGCAGCGGTACAGCGGGACTAGACGGGACCCAGTACTTC.

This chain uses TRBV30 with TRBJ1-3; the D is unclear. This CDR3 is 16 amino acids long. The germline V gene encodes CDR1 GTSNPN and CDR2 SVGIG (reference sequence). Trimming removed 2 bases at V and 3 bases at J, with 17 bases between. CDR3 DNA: TGTGCCTGGAGTATTAGCGGGAGTAATATTGGAAACACCATATATTTT. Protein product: CAWSISGSNIGNTIYF.

CDR3 bases: TGTGCCACCAGCACTTTTGGAGGGGATCAGCCCCAGCATTTT. Its translation is CATSTFGGDQPQHF. This chain connects TRBV15 to TRBJ1-5; possible D gene TRBD1, 5 bases. The CDR3 consists of 14 residues. Germline V gene sequence: CDR1 LNHNV, CDR2 YYDKDF (reference sequence). The V and J ends lost 4 bases and 5 bases respectively, with 12 bases between them. Filled out from reference TRBV15 and TRBJ1-5, the complete variable domain reads DAMVIQNPRYQVTQFGKPVTLSCSQTLNHNVMYWYQQKSSQAPKLLFHYYDKDFNNEADTPDNFQSRRPNTSFCFLDIRSPGLGDTAMYLCATSTFGGDQPQHFGDGTRLSIL.

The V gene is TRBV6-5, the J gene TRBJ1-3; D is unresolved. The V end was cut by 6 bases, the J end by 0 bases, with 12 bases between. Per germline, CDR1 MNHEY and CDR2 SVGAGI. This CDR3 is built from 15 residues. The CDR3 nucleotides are TGTGCCAGCAGGGACCCCGGGAGCTCTGGAAACACCATATATTTT. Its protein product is CASRDPGSSGNTIYF.

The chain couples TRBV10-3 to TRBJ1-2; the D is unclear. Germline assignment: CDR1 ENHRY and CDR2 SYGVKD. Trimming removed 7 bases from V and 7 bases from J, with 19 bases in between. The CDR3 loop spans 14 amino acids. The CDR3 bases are TGTGCCATCACCCCAACCCCGATGGGAGCTGGCTACACCTTC. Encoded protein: CAITPTPMGAGYTF.

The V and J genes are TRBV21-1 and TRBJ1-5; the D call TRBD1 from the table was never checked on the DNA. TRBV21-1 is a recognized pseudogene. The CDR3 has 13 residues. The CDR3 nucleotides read TGTGCCAGACGGACAGGGGGCAATCAGCCCCAGCATTTT. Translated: CARRTGGNQPQHF.

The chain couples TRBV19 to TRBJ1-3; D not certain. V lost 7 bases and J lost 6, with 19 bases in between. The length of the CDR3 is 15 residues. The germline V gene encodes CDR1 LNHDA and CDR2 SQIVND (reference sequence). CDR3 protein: CASTTYPGKPNTIYF. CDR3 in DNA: TGTGCCAGTACAACATACCCCGGGAAACCAAACACCATATATTTT. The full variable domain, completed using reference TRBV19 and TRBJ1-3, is DGGITQSPKYLFRKEGQNVTLSCEQNLNHDAMYWYRQDPGQGLRLIYYSQIVNDFQKGDIAEGYSVSREKKESFPLTVTSAQKNPTAFYLCASTTYPGKPNTIYFGEGSWLTVV.